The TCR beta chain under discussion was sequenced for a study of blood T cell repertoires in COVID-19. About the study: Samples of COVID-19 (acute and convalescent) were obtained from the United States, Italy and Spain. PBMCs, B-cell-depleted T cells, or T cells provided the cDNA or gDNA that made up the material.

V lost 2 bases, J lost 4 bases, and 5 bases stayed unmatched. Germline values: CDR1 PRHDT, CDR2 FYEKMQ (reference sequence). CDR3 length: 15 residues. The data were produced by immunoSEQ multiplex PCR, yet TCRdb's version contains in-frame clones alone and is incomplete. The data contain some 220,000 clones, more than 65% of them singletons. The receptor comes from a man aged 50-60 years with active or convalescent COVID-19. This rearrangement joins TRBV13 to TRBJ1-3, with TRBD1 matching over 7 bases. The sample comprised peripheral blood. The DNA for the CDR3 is TGTGCCAGCAGCTTATCAAGGGGGCCCGGAAACACCATATATTTT. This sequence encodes CASSLSRGPGNTIYF.